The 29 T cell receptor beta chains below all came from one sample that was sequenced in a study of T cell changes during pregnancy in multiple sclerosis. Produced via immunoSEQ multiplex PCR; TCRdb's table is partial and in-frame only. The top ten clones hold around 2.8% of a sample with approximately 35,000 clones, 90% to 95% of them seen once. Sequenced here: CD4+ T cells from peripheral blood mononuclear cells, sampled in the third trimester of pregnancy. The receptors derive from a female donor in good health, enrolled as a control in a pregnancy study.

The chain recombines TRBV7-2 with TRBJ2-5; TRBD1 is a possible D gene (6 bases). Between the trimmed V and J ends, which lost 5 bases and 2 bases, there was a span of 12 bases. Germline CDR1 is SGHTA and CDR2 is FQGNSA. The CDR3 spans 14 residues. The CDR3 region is CASSPGRGQETQYF. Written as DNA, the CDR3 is TGTGCCAGCAGCCCAGGCAGGGGTCAAGAGACCCAGTACTTC.

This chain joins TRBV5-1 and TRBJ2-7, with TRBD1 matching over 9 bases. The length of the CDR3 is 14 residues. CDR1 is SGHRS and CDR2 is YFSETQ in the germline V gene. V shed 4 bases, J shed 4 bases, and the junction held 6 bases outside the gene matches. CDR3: CASSPPGQGYEQYF. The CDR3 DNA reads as TGCGCCAGCAGCCCTCCGGGACAGGGATACGAGCAGTACTTC.

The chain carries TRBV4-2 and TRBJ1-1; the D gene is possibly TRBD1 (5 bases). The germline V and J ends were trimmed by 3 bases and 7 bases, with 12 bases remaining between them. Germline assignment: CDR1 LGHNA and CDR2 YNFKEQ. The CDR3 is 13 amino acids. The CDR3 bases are TGTGCCAGCAGCCAGTCTGATAGGGGTGAAGCTTTCTTT. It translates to CASSQSDRGEAFF.

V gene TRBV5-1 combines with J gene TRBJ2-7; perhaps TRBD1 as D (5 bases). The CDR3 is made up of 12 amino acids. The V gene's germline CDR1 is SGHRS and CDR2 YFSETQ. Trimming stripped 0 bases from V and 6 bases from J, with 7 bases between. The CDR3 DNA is TGCGCCAGCAGCTTGGTGGGGCCCGAGCAGTACTTC. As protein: CASSLVGPEQYF.

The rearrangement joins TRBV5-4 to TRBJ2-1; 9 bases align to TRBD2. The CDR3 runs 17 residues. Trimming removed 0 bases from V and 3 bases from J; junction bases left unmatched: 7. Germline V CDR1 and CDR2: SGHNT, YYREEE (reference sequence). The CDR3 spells CASSLGSSGTYYNEQFF. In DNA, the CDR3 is TGTGCCAGCAGCTTGGGGTCTAGCGGGACATACTACAATGAGCAGTTCTTC.

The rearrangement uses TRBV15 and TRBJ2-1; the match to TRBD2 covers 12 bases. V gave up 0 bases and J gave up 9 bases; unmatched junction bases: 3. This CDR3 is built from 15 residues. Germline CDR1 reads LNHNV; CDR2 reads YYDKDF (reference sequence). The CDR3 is CATSRERLAGVEQFF. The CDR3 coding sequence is TGTGCCACCAGCAGAGAACGACTAGCGGGAGTTGAGCAGTTCTTC.

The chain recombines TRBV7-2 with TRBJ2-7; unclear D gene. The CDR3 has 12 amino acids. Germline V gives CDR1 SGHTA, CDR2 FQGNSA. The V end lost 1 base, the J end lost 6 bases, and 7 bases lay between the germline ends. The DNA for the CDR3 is TGTGCCAGCAGCTTAGTAGAGATCGAGCAGTACTTC. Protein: CASSLVEIEQYF.

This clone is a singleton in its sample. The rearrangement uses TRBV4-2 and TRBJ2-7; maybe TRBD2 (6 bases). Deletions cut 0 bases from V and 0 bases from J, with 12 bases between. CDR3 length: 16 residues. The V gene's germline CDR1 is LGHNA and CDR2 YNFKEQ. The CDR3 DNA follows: TGTGCCAGCAGCCAAGATCAGGCGGGAAGCTCCTACGAGCAGTACTTC. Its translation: CASSQDQAGSSYEQYF.

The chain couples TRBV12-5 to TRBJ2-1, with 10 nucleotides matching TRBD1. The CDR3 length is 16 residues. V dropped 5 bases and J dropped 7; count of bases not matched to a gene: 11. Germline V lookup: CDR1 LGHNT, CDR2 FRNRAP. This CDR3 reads CASGPTPGQGKNEQFF. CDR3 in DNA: TGTGCTAGTGGTCCAACGCCGGGACAGGGGAAGAATGAGCAGTTCTTC.

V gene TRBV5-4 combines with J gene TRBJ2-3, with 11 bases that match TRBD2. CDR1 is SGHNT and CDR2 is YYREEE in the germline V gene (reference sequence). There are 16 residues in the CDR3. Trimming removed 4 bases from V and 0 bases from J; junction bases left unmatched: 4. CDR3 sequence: CASSPTSGGSTDTQYF. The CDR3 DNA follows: TGTGCCAGCAGCCCCACTAGCGGGGGTAGCACAGATACGCAGTATTTT.

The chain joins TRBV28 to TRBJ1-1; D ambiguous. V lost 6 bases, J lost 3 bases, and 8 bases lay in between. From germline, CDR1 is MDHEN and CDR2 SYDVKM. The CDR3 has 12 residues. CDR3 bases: TGTGCCAGCAGAACTAGGTACACTGAAGCTTTCTTT. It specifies CASRTRYTEAFF.

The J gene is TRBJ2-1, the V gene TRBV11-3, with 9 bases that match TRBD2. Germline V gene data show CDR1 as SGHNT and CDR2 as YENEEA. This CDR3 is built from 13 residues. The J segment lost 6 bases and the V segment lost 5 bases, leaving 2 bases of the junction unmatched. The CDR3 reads CASSVTSGNEQFF. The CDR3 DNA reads TGTGCCAGCAGCGTGACTAGCGGCAATGAGCAGTTCTTC. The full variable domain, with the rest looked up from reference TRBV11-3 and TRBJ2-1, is EAGVVQSPRYKIIEKKQPVAFWCNPISGHNTLYWYLQNLGQGPELLIRYENEEAVDDSQLPKDRFSAERLKGVDSTLKIQPAELGDSAVYLCASSVTSGNEQFFGPGTRLTVL.

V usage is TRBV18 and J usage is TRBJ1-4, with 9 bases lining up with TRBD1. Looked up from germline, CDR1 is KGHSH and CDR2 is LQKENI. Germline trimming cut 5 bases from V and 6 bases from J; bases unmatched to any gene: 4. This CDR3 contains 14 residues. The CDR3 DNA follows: TGTGCCAGCTCATTAAGACAGGGGGATGAAAAACTGTTTTTT. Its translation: CASSLRQGDEKLFF.

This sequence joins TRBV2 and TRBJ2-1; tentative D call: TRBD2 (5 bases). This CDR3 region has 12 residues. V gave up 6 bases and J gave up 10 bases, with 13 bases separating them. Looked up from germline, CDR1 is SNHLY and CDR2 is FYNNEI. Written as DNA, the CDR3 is TGTGCCAGCAGCCGAACAAGCGGAGAGCAGTTCTTC. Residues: CASSRTSGEQFF.

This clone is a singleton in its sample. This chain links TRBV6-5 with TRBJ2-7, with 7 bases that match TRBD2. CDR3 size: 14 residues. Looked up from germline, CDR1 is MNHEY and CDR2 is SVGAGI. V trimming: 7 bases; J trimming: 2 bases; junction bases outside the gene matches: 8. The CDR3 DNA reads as TGTGCCAGCACCCCGGGGGGTGTGACCTACGAGCAGTACTTC. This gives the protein CASTPGGVTYEQYF.

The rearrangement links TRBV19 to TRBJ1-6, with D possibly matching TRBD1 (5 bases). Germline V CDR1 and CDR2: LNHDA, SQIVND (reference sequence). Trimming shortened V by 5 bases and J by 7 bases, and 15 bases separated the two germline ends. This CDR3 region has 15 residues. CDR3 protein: CASSWGLSGNSPLHF. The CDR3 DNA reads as TGTGCCAGTAGTTGGGGACTAAGTGGAAATTCACCCCTCCACTTT.

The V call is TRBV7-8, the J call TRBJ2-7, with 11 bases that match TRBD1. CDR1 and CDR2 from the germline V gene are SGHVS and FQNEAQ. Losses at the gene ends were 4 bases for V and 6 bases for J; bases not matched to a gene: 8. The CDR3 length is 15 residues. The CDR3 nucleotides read TGTGCCAGCAGCTCGGTTCCGGGACAGGGGGTCGAGCAGTACTTC. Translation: CASSSVPGQGVEQYF.

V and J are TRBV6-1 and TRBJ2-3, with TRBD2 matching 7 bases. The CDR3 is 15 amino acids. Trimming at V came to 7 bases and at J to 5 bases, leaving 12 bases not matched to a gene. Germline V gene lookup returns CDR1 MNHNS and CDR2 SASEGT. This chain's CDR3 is CASKERLALEDTQYF. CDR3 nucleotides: TGTGCCAGCAAGGAACGACTAGCACTAGAAGATACGCAGTATTTT.

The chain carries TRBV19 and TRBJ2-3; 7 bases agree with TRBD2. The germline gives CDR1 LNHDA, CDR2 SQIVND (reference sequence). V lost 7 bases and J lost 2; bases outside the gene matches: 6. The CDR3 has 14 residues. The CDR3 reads CASTHGGYTDTQYF. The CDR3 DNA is TGTGCCAGTACCCACGGGGGGTACACAGATACGCAGTATTTT.

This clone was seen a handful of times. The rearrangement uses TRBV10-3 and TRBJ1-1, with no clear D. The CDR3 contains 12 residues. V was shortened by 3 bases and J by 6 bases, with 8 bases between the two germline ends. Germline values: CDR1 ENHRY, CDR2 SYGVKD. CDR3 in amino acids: CAISERRAEAFF. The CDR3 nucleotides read TGTGCCATCAGTGAACGCCGGGCTGAAGCTTTCTTT.

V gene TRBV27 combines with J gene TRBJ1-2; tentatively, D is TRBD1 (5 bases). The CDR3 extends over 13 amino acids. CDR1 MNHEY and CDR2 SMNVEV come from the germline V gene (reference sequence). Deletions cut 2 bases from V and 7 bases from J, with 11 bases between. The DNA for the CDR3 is TGTGCCAGCAGTTTACGGGGGACGGGTGGCTACACCTTC. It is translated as CASSLRGTGGYTF.

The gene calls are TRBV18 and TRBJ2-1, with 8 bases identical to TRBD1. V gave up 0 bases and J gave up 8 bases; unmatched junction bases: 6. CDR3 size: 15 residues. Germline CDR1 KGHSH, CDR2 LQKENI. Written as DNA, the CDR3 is TGTGCCAGCTCACCACCGATAGCAGGGGGCGATGAGCAGTTCTTC. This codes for CASSPPIAGGDEQFF.

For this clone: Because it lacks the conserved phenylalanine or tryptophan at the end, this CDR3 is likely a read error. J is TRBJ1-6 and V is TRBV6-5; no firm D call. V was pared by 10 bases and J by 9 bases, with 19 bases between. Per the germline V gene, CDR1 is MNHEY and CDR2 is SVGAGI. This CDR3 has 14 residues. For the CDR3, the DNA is TGTGCCACAGACTCGGGGAGAGGGATTTCACCCCTCCACCTT. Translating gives CATDSGRGISPLHL.

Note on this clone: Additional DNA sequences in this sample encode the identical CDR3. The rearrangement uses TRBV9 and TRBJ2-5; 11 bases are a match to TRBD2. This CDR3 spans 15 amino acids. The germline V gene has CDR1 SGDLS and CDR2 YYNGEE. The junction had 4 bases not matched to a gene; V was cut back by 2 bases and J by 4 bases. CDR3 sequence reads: CASSVDSGRGETQYF. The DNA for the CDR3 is TGTGCCAGCAGCGTCGATAGCGGGAGGGGAGAGACCCAGTACTTC.

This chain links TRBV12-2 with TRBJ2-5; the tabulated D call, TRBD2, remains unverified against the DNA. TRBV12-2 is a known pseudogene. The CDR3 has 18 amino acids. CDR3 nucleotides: TGTGCAAGTCGCTTAAGGACTAGCGGGAGGCCCTTTCAAGAGACCCAGTACTTC. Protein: CASRLRTSGRPFQETQYF.

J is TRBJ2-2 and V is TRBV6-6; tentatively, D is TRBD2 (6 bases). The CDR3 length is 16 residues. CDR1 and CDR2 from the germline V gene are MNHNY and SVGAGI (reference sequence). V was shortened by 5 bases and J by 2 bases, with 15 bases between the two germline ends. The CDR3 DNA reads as TGTGCCAGCAGTCCCTCTGGGGGGACTAACACCGGGGAGCTGTTTTTT. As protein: CASSPSGGTNTGELFF.

Here the CDR3 DNA reads TGCGCCAGCAGCGCCGCGGGGACAGGGAAAACAGATACGCAGTATTTT. Its translation is CASSAAGTGKTDTQYF. This chain uses TRBV5-1 with TRBJ2-3, with 9 nucleotides matching TRBD1. The CDR3 has 16 residues. The germline V gene encodes CDR1 SGHRS and CDR2 YFSETQ. V dropped 4 bases and J dropped 3; count of bases not matched to a gene: 9.

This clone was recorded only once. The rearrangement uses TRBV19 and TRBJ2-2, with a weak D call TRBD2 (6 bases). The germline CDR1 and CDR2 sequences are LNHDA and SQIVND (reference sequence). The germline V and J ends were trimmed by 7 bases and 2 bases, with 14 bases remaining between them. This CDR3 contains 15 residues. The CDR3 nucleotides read TGTGCCAGTAACGGGCCGGGGGAAAACACCGGGGAGCTGTTTTTT. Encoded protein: CASNGPGENTGELFF.

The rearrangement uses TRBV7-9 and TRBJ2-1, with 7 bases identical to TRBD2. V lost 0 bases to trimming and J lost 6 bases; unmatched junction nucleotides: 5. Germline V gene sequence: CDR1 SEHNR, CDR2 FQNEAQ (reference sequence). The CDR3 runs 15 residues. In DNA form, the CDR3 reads TGTGCCAGCAGCTTAGCGGCTAGCGGAAGCAATGAGCAGTTCTTC. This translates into CASSLAASGSNEQFF. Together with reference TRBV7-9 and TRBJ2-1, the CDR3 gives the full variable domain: DTGVSQNPRHKITKRGQNVTFRCDPISEHNRLYWYRQTLGQGPEFLTYFQNEAQLEKSRLLSDRFSAERPKGSFSTLEIQRTEQGDSAMYLCASSLAASGSNEQFFGPGTRLTVL.